Listed below are T cell receptor beta chains from one sample, sequenced in a study of cytomegalovirus exposure and HLA in healthy donors. Profiled with immunoSEQ multiplex PCR; TCRdb holds only in-frame clones, not every one. The profile shows tens of thousands of clones, about 70% of them singletons. Sample: PBMCs. The receptors were sampled from a middle-aged man in good health and CMV-seropositive. The CDR3 runs from the conserved cysteine through the conserved F or W. The D gene is left open where the match is weak. Clone size, where shown, is once, few, many, or a class for clones that have expanded.

j_gene,abundance,d_gene,v_gene,CDR3nt,CDR3aa
TRBJ2-7,.,.,TRBV11-2,TGTGCCAGCAGCTCGGACAGAGTAAGCTCCTACGAGCAGTACTTC,CASSSDRVSSYEQYF
TRBJ1-1,.,.,TRBV7-3,TGTGCCAGCAGCGCCACGGGGGGGAACACTGAAGCTTTCTTT,CASSATGGNTEAFF
TRBJ2-2,once,TRBD1,TRBV23-1,TGCGCCAGCAGTCAGACAGGGGTAACGAACACCGGGGAGCTGTTTTTT,CASSQTGVTNTGELFF
TRBJ2-7,.,.,TRBV5-4,TGTGCCACGGGGACGCTTTCGTGGGCAGGGGAAGAGCAGTACTTC,CATGTLSWAGEEQYF
TRBJ1-6,once,.,TRBV27,TGTGCCAGCACCCTCCGAGGAAATTCACCCCTCCACTTT,CASTLRGNSPLHF
TRBJ2-1,few,TRBD2,TRBV9,TGTGCCAGCAGCGTAGTAGCGGGGGCCGACAATGAGCAGTTCTTC,CASSVVAGADNEQFF
TRBJ1-2,.,.,TRBV2,TGTGCCAGCAGTGAACGCCAGGGCGCCTATGGCTACACCTTC,CASSERQGAYGYTF
TRBJ2-7,.,.,TRBV18,TGTGCCAGCTCACCTTACGGGGAAGTCGCATACGAGCAGTACTTC,CASSPYGEVAYEQYF
TRBJ1-6,.,.,TRBV5-6,TGTGCCAGCAGCTTGACGGAGGTAGATACCCTCCACTTT,CASSLTEVDTLHF
TRBJ2-1,few,.,TRBV4-2,TGTGCCAGCAGCCAAGGGGCCCCGAATGAGCAGTTCTTC,CASSQGAPNEQFF
TRBJ2-3,.,TRBD2,TRBV2,TGTGCCAGCGGGGGGGGACTAGCGGCTTTCTCAGATACGCAGTATTTT,CASGGGLAAFSDTQYF
TRBJ2-5,.,.,TRBV9,TGTGCCAGCAGCGTGGCTCGCCAAGAGACCCAGTACTTC,CASSVARQETQYF
TRBJ2-2,.,.,TRBV5-6,TGTGCCAGCAGCTTGGGTGGACAGACCCCGGGGACCGGGGAGCTGTTTTTT,CASSLGGQTPGTGELFF
TRBJ2-7,few,.,TRBV19,TGTGCCAGTAGTTCCCGGGACAAAGCCTACGAGCAGTACTTC,CASSSRDKAYEQYF
TRBJ2-3,.,.,TRBV28,TGTGCCAGCACCCCGATGAGATTTAGCACAGATACGCAGTATTTT,CASTPMRFSTDTQYF
TRBJ1-4,.,.,TRBV12-5,TGTGCTAGTGGCAACAGGGTTGAAAAACTGTTTTTT,CASGNRVEKLFF
TRBJ2-2,few,TRBD1,TRBV7-9,TGTGCCAGCAGCGAGTACAGGGGGGACACCGGGGAGCTGTTTTTT,CASSEYRGDTGELFF
TRBJ1-1,.,.,TRBV25-1,TGTGCCAGCAGTAGGGGGGGGGACACTGAAGCTTTCTTT,CASSRGGDTEAFF
TRBJ2-7,.,TRBD1,TRBV13,TGTGCCAGCAGCAACCCGGGACAGGGGGTTAACGAGCAGTACTTC,CASSNPGQGVNEQYF
TRBJ2-3,.,.,TRBV14,TGTGCCAGCAGCCAAGAGGTCCTCAAAGGGGCGACAGATACGCAGTATTTT,CASSQEVLKGATDTQYF
TRBJ2-3,.,.,TRBV9,TGTGCCAGCAGCGTATCTCTAGCGCACCCGACAGATACGCAGTATTTT,CASSVSLAHPTDTQYF
TRBJ1-5,.,.,TRBV5-1,TGCGCCAGCAGCTTGGATGGGGGGGGCAGCCAGCCCCAGCATTTT,CASSLDGGGSQPQHF
TRBJ2-1,.,.,TRBV23-1,TGCGCCAGCAGTCCGCCAACCTCGGGGGCCTACAATGAGCAGTTCTTC,CASSPPTSGAYNEQFF
TRBJ2-1,once,.,TRBV5-8,TGTGCCAGCAGCTTTGAGGGTTCGCCCTACAATGAGCAGTTCTTC,CASSFEGSPYNEQFF
TRBJ2-1,.,TRBD1,TRBV28,TGTGCCAGCAGTACCCAGGGGGATTCAGGGAATGAGCAGTTCTTC,CASSTQGDSGNEQFF
TRBJ2-3,.,TRBD2,TRBV15,TGTGCCACCAGCAGAGATCTGGCGGGAGGCACAGATACGCAGTATTTT,CATSRDLAGGTDTQYF
TRBJ2-7,.,TRBD1,TRBV2,TGTGCCAGCATGAGGACAGGAAGCTACGAGCAGTACTTC,CASMRTGSYEQYF
TRBJ1-1,.,.,TRBV11-2,TGTGCCAGCAGCTCGAGAATCGATAACACTGAAGCTTTCTTT,CASSSRIDNTEAFF
TRBJ2-7,.,.,TRBV5-1,TGCGCCAGCAGCTTAGGACAGCCCCCTCCCGAGCAGTACTTC,CASSLGQPPPEQYF
TRBJ1-4,.,TRBD1,TRBV7-8,TGTGCCAGCAGCTATGACAGGGTGAGTGAAAAACTGTTTTTT,CASSYDRVSEKLFF
TRBJ2-6,.,.,TRBV4-1,TGCGCCAGCAGCCAAGAAGGGCGGACAGCCCCCAACCCTGGGGCCAACGTCCTGACTTTC,CASSQEGRTAPNPGANVLTF
TRBJ2-5,.,.,TRBV27,TGTGCCAGCAGTTTCTACGGCCAAGAGACCCAGTACTTC,CASSFYGQETQYF
TRBJ2-1,.,TRBD2,TRBV4-2,TGTGCCAGCAGCCCGGGGGTAGCGGGGAACAATGAGCAGTTCTTC,CASSPGVAGNNEQFF
TRBJ1-5,.,.,TRBV5-6,TGTGCCAGCAGCAATTGGGGGCAGGCTCGGCAGCCCCAGCATTTT,CASSNWGQARQPQHF
TRBJ2-5,.,TRBD2,TRBV7-8,TGTGCCAGCAGCTTATTAGCGGGGGACCTCCAAGAGACCCAGTACTTC,CASSLLAGDLQETQYF
TRBJ2-7,once,.,TRBV5-1,TGCGCCAGCAGCTCGGGACTTTCCCCCTACGAGCAGTACTTC,CASSSGLSPYEQYF
TRBJ2-7,once,TRBD2,TRBV9,TGTGCCAGCAGCGTAGGCGGTAGCGGGGCTATCTACGAGCAGTACTTC,CASSVGGSGAIYEQYF
TRBJ2-1,.,.,TRBV5-1,TGCGCCAGCAGCTTGGTTAAGGGGTCCAACAATGAGCAGTTCTTC,CASSLVKGSNNEQFF
TRBJ2-2,.,.,TRBV7-2,TGTGCCAGCAGCTTAGCCGCAGGGTTAGTCGGGGAGCTGTTTTTT,CASSLAAGLVGELFF